This is a list of T cell receptor beta chains from one sample in a study of T cells in Graves' hyperthyroidism and ophthalmopathy. TCRdb re-analysed the multiplex PCR reads in MiXCR, keeping a single row per CDR3 protein. The sample records some 690,000 distinct CDR3 sequences, about 18% being singletons. The sequenced sample was blood. Source of these receptors: a man aged 45-65 years with Graves' hyperthyroidism. CDR3s include the opening cysteine and the closing phenylalanine or tryptophan. D genes are given only for firm matches. The listing skips clone size in some rows; elsewhere it reads once, few, many or a size class.

v_gene: TRBV10-3; abundance: many; j_gene: TRBJ1-4; d_gene: .; CDR3nt: TGTGCCATCAGTGATGGAGCAACTAATGAAAAACTGTTTTTT; CDR3aa: CAISDGATNEKLFF
v_gene: TRBV6-1; abundance: many; j_gene: TRBJ2-1; d_gene: TRBD1; CDR3nt: TGTGCCAGCAGTCGGGGAAGAGGACAGGGGACCAATGAGCAGTTCTTC; CDR3aa: CASSRGRGQGTNEQFF
v_gene: TRBV28; abundance: many; j_gene: TRBJ2-7; d_gene: TRBD2; CDR3nt: TGTGCCAGCAGTTTACCGGGACTAGCGGGAGGTGAGCAGTACTTC; CDR3aa: CASSLPGLAGGEQYF
v_gene: TRBV27; abundance: many; j_gene: TRBJ2-5; d_gene: .; CDR3nt: TGTGCCAGCAGTTCAGGACACAGACAAGAGACCCAGTACTTC; CDR3aa: CASSSGHRQETQYF
v_gene: TRBV28; abundance: many; j_gene: TRBJ2-3; d_gene: TRBD2; CDR3nt: TGTGCCAGCAATCCGACTAGCGGGGGCACAGATACGCAGTATTTT; CDR3aa: CASNPTSGGTDTQYF
v_gene: TRBV3-1; abundance: many; j_gene: TRBJ1-1; d_gene: .; CDR3nt: TGTGCCAGCAGCCAAGATGCAGGAGGTACTGAAGCTTTCTTT; CDR3aa: CASSQDAGGTEAFF
v_gene: TRBV12-3/TRBV12-4; abundance: many; j_gene: TRBJ2-7; d_gene: .; CDR3nt: TGTGCCAGCAGTCCCCCTTATCAGTCCTACGAGCAGTACTTC; CDR3aa: CASSPPYQSYEQYF
v_gene: TRBV7-9; abundance: .; j_gene: TRBJ1-6; d_gene: TRBD1; CDR3nt: TGTGCCAGCAGCCCCAGACAGGGGGGATCCAATTCACCCCTCCACTTT; CDR3aa: CASSPRQGGSNSPLHF
v_gene: TRBV5-1; abundance: .; j_gene: TRBJ2-1; d_gene: .; CDR3nt: TGCGCCAGCAGCTTGTGGCTCGTACCCACCGGGACCGATAATGAGCAGTTCTTC; CDR3aa: CASSLWLVPTGTDNEQFF
v_gene: TRBV7-3; abundance: few; j_gene: TRBJ2-3; d_gene: .; CDR3nt: TGTGCCAGCAGCTTAACTCATTTTGGAGGAACAGATACGCAGTATTTT; CDR3aa: CASSLTHFGGTDTQYF
v_gene: TRBV7-9; abundance: few; j_gene: TRBJ2-1; d_gene: TRBD2; CDR3nt: TGTGCCAGCAGTTCCCCTCGGGGGGACGATGAGCAGTTCTTC; CDR3aa: CASSSPRGDDEQFF
v_gene: TRBV3-1; abundance: .; j_gene: TRBJ1-6; d_gene: .; CDR3nt: TGTGCCAGCCTACCTGGAGGGTCAAATTCACCCCTCCACTTT; CDR3aa: CASLPGGSNSPLHF
v_gene: TRBV27; abundance: few; j_gene: TRBJ2-3; d_gene: TRBD2; CDR3nt: TGTGCCAGCATCAAGCCCTGGACTAGCGGGAGTGTTAGCACAGATACGCAGTATTTT; CDR3aa: CASIKPWTSGSVSTDTQYF
v_gene: TRBV28; abundance: many; j_gene: TRBJ2-1; d_gene: .; CDR3nt: TGTGCCAGCAGGGTGGACTGGAGAAAGGAGCAGTTCTTC; CDR3aa: CASRVDWRKEQFF
v_gene: TRBV24-1; abundance: few; j_gene: TRBJ2-1; d_gene: .; CDR3nt: TGTGCCACCAGTGATTTGGGGGGTGGTGAGCAGTTCTTC; CDR3aa: CATSDLGGGEQFF
v_gene: TRBV20-1; abundance: few; j_gene: TRBJ2-7; d_gene: TRBD1; CDR3nt: TGCAGTGTCCCGGACAGGGACCTGTACGAGCAGTACTTC; CDR3aa: CSVPDRDLYEQYF
v_gene: TRBV12-3/TRBV12-4; abundance: few; j_gene: TRBJ1-1; d_gene: TRBD1; CDR3nt: TGTGCCAGCAGAGGACAGGGGGGCACTGAAGCTTTCTTT; CDR3aa: CASRGQGGTEAFF
v_gene: TRBV19; abundance: few; j_gene: TRBJ2-1; d_gene: TRBD2; CDR3nt: TGTGCCAGTAGCAGAACTAGCGCTGAAGCCTACAATGAGCAGTTCTTC; CDR3aa: CASSRTSAEAYNEQFF
v_gene: TRBV19; abundance: many; j_gene: TRBJ2-7; d_gene: .; CDR3nt: TGTGCCAGTAGTATATGGTACGGGGACCCTGAGCAGTACTTC; CDR3aa: CASSIWYGDPEQYF
v_gene: TRBV30; abundance: few; j_gene: TRBJ2-3; d_gene: .; CDR3nt: TGTGCCTGGAGTTTTAGGGACACAGATACGCAGTATTTT; CDR3aa: CAWSFRDTDTQYF
v_gene: TRBV19; abundance: few; j_gene: TRBJ2-5; d_gene: TRBD2; CDR3nt: TGTGCCAGTAGTGTCAGCGGGGGTAGGAAGACCCAGTACTTC; CDR3aa: CASSVSGGRKTQYF
v_gene: TRBV7-9; abundance: .; j_gene: TRBJ2-1; d_gene: .; CDR3nt: TGTGCCAGCAGCCTCCTGGGGTCTAGTTATGAGGATGAGCAGTTCTTC; CDR3aa: CASSLLGSSYEDEQFF
v_gene: TRBV2; abundance: many; j_gene: TRBJ2-1; d_gene: .; CDR3nt: TGTGCCAGCAGTGGCAGGGTCCACTCCTACAATGAGCAGTTCTTC; CDR3aa: CASSGRVHSYNEQFF
v_gene: TRBV5-1; abundance: many; j_gene: TRBJ2-2; d_gene: .; CDR3nt: TGCGCCAGCGGGACCCCCGGGAACACCGGGGAGCTGTTTTTT; CDR3aa: CASGTPGNTGELFF
v_gene: TRBV11-2; abundance: many; j_gene: TRBJ1-1; d_gene: .; CDR3nt: TGTGCCAGCAGCTTAGCAAAAGTTGTCGGGAACACTGAAGCTTTCTTT; CDR3aa: CASSLAKVVGNTEAFF
v_gene: TRBV20-1; abundance: .; j_gene: TRBJ2-6; d_gene: TRBD2; CDR3nt: TGCAGTGCTGAAAGGACTAGCGGGAGGTTCGGCTCTGGGGCCAACGTCCTGACTTTC; CDR3aa: CSAERTSGRFGSGANVLTF
v_gene: TRBV24-1; abundance: few; j_gene: TRBJ2-1; d_gene: TRBD2; CDR3nt: TGTGCCACCAGTGATTTCGCTAGCGGGAGCAGAAATGAGCAGTTCTTC; CDR3aa: CATSDFASGSRNEQFF
v_gene: TRBV3-1; abundance: few; j_gene: TRBJ2-3; d_gene: .; CDR3nt: TGTGCCAGCAGCCAAGAAGAACGGAGCACAGATACGCAGTATTTT; CDR3aa: CASSQEERSTDTQYF
v_gene: TRBV9; abundance: many; j_gene: TRBJ2-5; d_gene: TRBD1; CDR3nt: TGTGCCAGCAGCCCAGGGACAGGGTTGGCAGAGACCCAGTACTTC; CDR3aa: CASSPGTGLAETQYF
v_gene: TRBV7-2; abundance: .; j_gene: TRBJ1-5; d_gene: .; CDR3nt: TGTGCCAGCAGGCGGCTGTATAGCAATCAGCCCCAGCATTTT; CDR3aa: CASRRLYSNQPQHF
v_gene: TRBV10-2; abundance: few; j_gene: TRBJ2-1; d_gene: .; CDR3nt: TGCGCCAGCAGTGAGGAAAGGGGAAATCTGTTCTTC; CDR3aa: CASSEERGNLFF
v_gene: TRBV29-1; abundance: many; j_gene: TRBJ2-7; d_gene: TRBD2; CDR3nt: TGCAGCGTTCTACGAGCGGGGGAGGACGAGCAGTACTTC; CDR3aa: CSVLRAGEDEQYF
v_gene: TRBV24-1; abundance: many; j_gene: TRBJ1-5; d_gene: .; CDR3nt: TGTGCCACCAGTGAGCGGGACAGCAATCAGCCCCAGCATTTT; CDR3aa: CATSERDSNQPQHF
v_gene: TRBV6-2/TRBV6-3; abundance: .; j_gene: TRBJ1-2; d_gene: TRBD1; CDR3nt: TGTGCCAGCAGTTACCGAAGGGGACAGTCCCCCCACTATGGCTACACCTTC; CDR3aa: CASSYRRGQSPHYGYTF
v_gene: TRBV28; abundance: few; j_gene: TRBJ2-2; d_gene: .; CDR3nt: TGTGCCAGCAGTTTACTCGCCCACGGGGAGCTGTTTTTT; CDR3aa: CASSLLAHGELFF
v_gene: TRBV28; abundance: many; j_gene: TRBJ1-1; d_gene: .; CDR3nt: TGTGCCAGCAGTTTACAAAAGGGGGGACCTGAAGCTTTCTTT; CDR3aa: CASSLQKGGPEAFF
v_gene: TRBV6-4; abundance: many; j_gene: TRBJ1-1; d_gene: .; CDR3nt: TGTGCCAGCAGTCAACAGGAGGGCACTGAAGCTTTCTTT; CDR3aa: CASSQQEGTEAFF
v_gene: TRBV7-9; abundance: once; j_gene: TRBJ1-1; d_gene: TRBD1; CDR3nt: TGTGCCAGCAGCCCCTCACAGGGGGCATCGAACACTGAAGCTTTCTTT; CDR3aa: CASSPSQGASNTEAFF